Each of the 32 T cell receptor beta chains below was sequenced from the same sample in a study of blood T cell repertoires in COVID-19. The table came from immunoSEQ multiplex PCR; TCRdb's copy has only in-frame clones and leaves some out. The sample lists about 100,000 clones; 85% were seen once. The specimen sequenced was peripheral blood. Source of these receptors: a woman aged 70-85 years with active or convalescent COVID-19.

This clone has just one count. J is TRBJ2-7 and V is TRBV6-2 or TRBV6-3; possibly TRBD2 for D (5 bases). CDR1 and CDR2 from the germline V gene are MNHEY and SVGEGT. The CDR3 spans 12 residues. Deletions cut 1 base from V and 4 bases from J, with 5 bases between. The CDR3 region has the DNA TGTGCCAGCAGTTACTGGGAGTACGAGCAGTACTTC. Translation gives CASSYWEYEQYF.

DNA of the CDR3: TGTGCCAGCAGACTCATGAGCACTGAAGCTTTCTTT. It yields the protein CASRLMSTEAFF. The chain links TRBV28 to TRBJ1-1; D not resolved. The length of the CDR3 is 12 residues. The germline CDR1 and CDR2 sequences are MDHEN and SYDVKM. V gave up 6 bases and J gave up 4 bases, with 9 bases separating them.

The chain combines TRBV27 with TRBJ2-1, with a tentative D call TRBD1 (6 bases). Germline V lookup: CDR1 MNHEY, CDR2 SMNVEV (reference sequence). Trimming took 2 bases from V and 7 from J, leaving 18 bases between them. The length of the CDR3 is 16 residues. Here the CDR3 DNA reads TGTGCCAGCAGTTTAGGGGGCGAACCGAGCTGGAATGAGCAGTTCTTC. Protein product: CASSLGGEPSWNEQFF.

The V gene is TRBV7-6, the J gene TRBJ2-6; tentative D call: TRBD1 (5 bases). Trimming removed 6 bases from V and 4 bases from J, with 19 bases in between. There are 17 residues in the CDR3. CDR1 and CDR2 (germline): SGHVS, FNYEAQ. The CDR3 region is CASRARAGLGGANVLTF. The CDR3 coding sequence is TGTGCCAGCAGGGCCCGAGCAGGGTTAGGAGGGGCCAACGTCCTGACTTTC.

The gene calls are TRBV18 and TRBJ2-2, with TRBD1 identical over 7 bases. The length of the CDR3 is 15 residues. J gave up 6 bases and V 1 base, and 5 bases lay outside the gene matches. Germline CDR1 KGHSH, CDR2 LQKENI. CDR3 nucleotides: TGTGCCAGCTCACCACGTACAGGGGACGCCGGGGAGCTGTTTTTT. It translates to CASSPRTGDAGELFF.

This clone was detected only once. CDR3 in amino acids: CASSAGVATNEKLFF. The CDR3 DNA reads TGTGCCAGCTCGGCAGGGGTTGCAACTAATGAAAAACTGTTTTTT. The genes are TRBV18 and TRBJ1-4; maybe TRBD1 (6 bases). Germline assignment: CDR1 KGHSH and CDR2 LQKENI. The CDR3 length is 15 residues. V was shortened by 6 bases and J by 0 bases, with 11 bases between the two germline ends.

The chain recombines TRBV4-3 with TRBJ1-1, with 8 bases identical to TRBD1. Germline V gene data show CDR1 as LGHNA and CDR2 as YSLEER. J lost 5 bases, V lost 0 bases, and 14 bases had no gene match. The CDR3 extends over 18 amino acids. The CDR3 loop is CASSQDLPRTGFLTEAFF. The CDR3 coding sequence is TGCGCCAGCAGCCAAGATTTGCCCCGGACAGGGTTTTTAACTGAAGCTTTCTTT.

The chain couples TRBV12-2 to TRBJ2-7; TRBD2, the table's D call, was not compared with the DNA. TRBV12-2 is designated a pseudogene. There are 15 residues in the CDR3. The CDR3 here is CASRLPGLQGYEQYF. CDR3 sequence (DNA): TGTGCAAGTCGCTTACCGGGACTTCAAGGCTACGAGCAGTACTTC.

This clone appeared once. The V call is TRBV5-1, the J call TRBJ2-1, with TRBD2 identical over 9 bases. CDR3 length equals 14 residues. The germline CDR1 and CDR2 sequences are SGHRS and YFSETQ. After removal of 4 bases from V and 6 bases from J, the junction contained 5 bases not matched to a gene. The CDR3 spells CASSITSGSNEQFF. In DNA form, the CDR3 reads TGCGCCAGCAGCATAACTAGCGGGTCCAATGAGCAGTTCTTC.

The V gene is TRBV9, the J gene TRBJ2-3; no reliable D call. Germline values: CDR1 SGDLS, CDR2 YYNGEE. The CDR3 loop spans 14 amino acids. V lost 0 bases, J lost 4 bases, and 9 bases lay in between. The CDR3 bases are TGTGCCAGCAGCGTAGGAGGAAACGCAGATACGCAGTATTTT. The encoded protein is CASSVGGNADTQYF.

V gene TRBV12-1 combines with J gene TRBJ2-7; the table gives TRBD1 as D, unverified against the DNA. TRBV12-1 is termed a pseudogene. The CDR3 contains 15 residues. CDR3 protein: CASSFMQGESHEQYF. The CDR3 nucleotides read TGTGCCAGCAGCTTTATGCAGGGGGAGAGCCACGAGCAGTACTTC.

J is TRBJ2-2 and V is TRBV5-8; D might be TRBD2 (5 bases). This CDR3 region has 16 residues. With 0 bases removed from V and 3 bases from J, the gap between germline ends came to 12 bases. Germline V CDR1 and CDR2: SGHTS, YDEGEE. The CDR3 bases are TGTGCCAGCAGCTTGGGAGGGCCCCTCTACACCGGGGAGCTGTTTTTT. Translated: CASSLGGPLYTGELFF. Variable domain in full (rest from reference TRBV5-8 and TRBJ2-2): EAGVTQSPTHLIKTRGQQATLRCSPISGHTSVYWYQQALGLGLQFLLWYDEGEERNRGNFPPRFSGRQFPNYSSELNVNALELEDSALYLCASSLGGPLYTGELFFGEGSRLTVL.

The CDR3 loop reads CASSLRGQQETQYF. In nucleotides, the CDR3 is TGTGCCAGCTCACTTAGGGGGCAGCAAGAGACCCAGTACTTC. The chain links TRBV18 to TRBJ2-5, with TRBD1 matching 7 bases. V lost 4 bases to trimming and J lost 2 bases; unmatched junction nucleotides: 4. The CDR3 has 14 amino acids. Germline V lookup: CDR1 KGHSH, CDR2 LQKENI.

The J gene is TRBJ1-2, the V gene TRBV5-6; the D is unclear. Germline-derived CDR1 and CDR2 are SGHDT and YYEEEE. CDR3 length: 17 amino acids. The V gene lost 5 bases and the J gene lost 1 base, with 21 bases spanning the gap. For the CDR3, the DNA is TGTGCCAGCAGTACGACCCGGTGGGCGCCCATTAACTATGGCTACACCTTC. It yields the protein CASSTTRWAPINYGYTF.

The chain is built from TRBV30 and TRBJ1-1; TRBD1 agrees at 7 bases. In germline, CDR1 is GTSNPN, CDR2 SVGIG (reference sequence). J was trimmed by 0 bases and V by 5 bases; bases with no gene match: 9. This CDR3 contains 15 residues. The CDR3 nucleotides read TGTGCCTGGTGGGAACCCGGGACAGTGAACACTGAAGCTTTCTTT. This codes for CAWWEPGTVNTEAFF.

The chain combines TRBV2 with TRBJ1-5; D is uncertain. Per the germline V gene, CDR1 is SNHLY and CDR2 is FYNNEI. This CDR3 contains 13 residues. V was cut by 6 bases and J by 5 bases, with 11 bases left in between. The CDR3 protein is CASSVDGYQPQHF. The CDR3 DNA sequence: TGTGCCAGCAGCGTAGACGGGTATCAGCCCCAGCATTTT.

The V gene is TRBV7-9, the J gene TRBJ2-7; a weak D match, TRBD2 (6 bases). This CDR3 spans 13 amino acids. CDR1 and CDR2 from the germline V gene are SEHNR and FQNEAQ (reference sequence). Trimming stripped 1 base from V and 5 bases from J, with 9 bases between. The CDR3 sequence is CASSLDRRDEQYF. Written as DNA, the CDR3 is TGTGCCAGCAGCTTAGATAGGAGGGACGAGCAGTACTTC.

This clone was counted a few times. This sequence joins TRBV6-1 and TRBJ1-2; the D gene is possibly TRBD1 (5 bases). The CDR3 extends over 15 amino acids. From germline, CDR1 is MNHNS and CDR2 SASEGT. Trimming removed 2 bases at V and 4 bases at J, with 14 bases between. DNA for the CDR3: TGTGCCAGCAGTGAAAGGTTTGCAGGGCCCTATGGCTACACCTTC. This sequence encodes CASSERFAGPYGYTF.

The chain uses TRBV5-1 and TRBJ2-3; 11 positions agree with TRBD2. This CDR3 region has 16 residues. J gave up 0 bases and V 4 bases, and 4 bases lay outside the gene matches. Looked up from germline, CDR1 is SGHRS and CDR2 is YFSETQ. Written as DNA, the CDR3 is TGCGCCAGCAGCGTGGGACTAGCGGAGAGCACAGATACGCAGTATTTT. Protein: CASSVGLAESTDTQYF.

This clone is a singleton in its sample. The gene calls are TRBV27 and TRBJ2-2; tentatively, D is TRBD2 (5 bases). V lost 7 bases to trimming and J lost 0 bases, with 12 bases between them. The germline V gene has CDR1 MNHEY and CDR2 SMNVEV (reference sequence). The CDR3 spans 15 residues. The CDR3 nucleotides are TGTGCCAGCAAGAGGGCTCTTTCGAACACCGGGGAGCTGTTTTTT. Translating gives CASKRALSNTGELFF.

This chain connects TRBV30 to TRBJ1-1; D gene ambiguous. The CDR3 covers 11 residues. Trimming stripped 5 bases from V and 0 bases from J, with 4 bases between. CDR1 and CDR2 from the germline V gene are GTSNPN and SVGIG (reference sequence). CDR3 protein: CAWSMNTEAFF. The DNA of the CDR3 is TGTGCCTGGTCCATGAACACTGAAGCTTTCTTT.

V and J are TRBV10-3 and TRBJ1-4; 8 bases agree with TRBD1. The V gene's germline CDR1 is ENHRY and CDR2 SYGVKD. CDR3 length: 13 amino acids. V dropped 7 bases and J dropped 7; count of bases not matched to a gene: 5. The CDR3 region is CAITQGAGEKLFF. CDR3 DNA: TGTGCCATCACCCAGGGGGCCGGTGAAAAACTGTTTTTT.

This chain connects TRBV6-1 to TRBJ1-1; TRBD1 matches 8 bases. V was pared by 3 bases and J by 7 bases, with 1 base of the junction left unmatched. The germline gives CDR1 MNHNS, CDR2 SASEGT. This CDR3 region has 12 residues. CDR3 sequence: CASSDGTGEAFF. The CDR3 bases are TGTGCCAGCAGTGACGGGACAGGTGAAGCTTTCTTT.

This chain joins TRBV6-2 or TRBV6-3 and TRBJ1-5; D is unresolved. The CDR3 is 15 amino acids. CDR1 is MNHEY and CDR2 is SVGEGT in the germline V gene. The V end was cut by 4 bases, the J end by 7 bases, with 17 bases between. CDR3 region: CASSLEAVGRQPQHF. CDR3 sequence (DNA): TGTGCCAGCAGTTTGGAGGCCGTAGGGAGGCAGCCCCAGCATTTT.

This clone was counted only a few times. The chain links TRBV10-1 to TRBJ1-5; 11 nucleotides agree with TRBD1. The CDR3 loop spans 21 amino acids. Trimming cost V 2 bases and J 0 bases; bases outside gene matches: 15. Germline CDR1 WNHNN, CDR2 SYGVQD (reference sequence). The CDR3 sequence: CASSEGSGQGGEFCSNQPQHF. As DNA, the CDR3 is TGCGCCAGCAGTGAGGGGTCGGGACAGGGGGGAGAGTTTTGTAGCAATCAGCCCCAGCATTTT.

The rearrangement joins TRBV19 to TRBJ2-6; TRBD1 might be the D (6 bases). V was cut by 4 bases and J by 1 base, with 11 bases left in between. The CDR3 contains 16 residues. Germline V CDR1 and CDR2: LNHDA, SQIVND (reference sequence). CDR3 in amino acids: CASSKQGLSGANVLTF. In DNA, the CDR3 is TGTGCCAGTAGTAAACAGGGTTTGTCTGGGGCCAACGTCCTGACTTTC.

J is TRBJ1-2 and V is TRBV19; D is ambiguous. In germline, CDR1 is LNHDA, CDR2 SQIVND (reference sequence). Trimming took 3 bases from V and 8 from J, leaving 13 bases between them. The CDR3 covers 13 residues. CDR3 protein: CASSIVEGGGYTF. The CDR3, as DNA: TGTGCCAGTAGTATTGTGGAGGGTGGCGGCTACACCTTC. Full variable domain (remainder filled in from reference TRBV19 and TRBJ1-2): DGGITQSPKYLFRKEGQNVTLSCEQNLNHDAMYWYRQDPGQGLRLIYYSQIVNDFQKGDIAEGYSVSREKKESFPLTVTSAQKNPTAFYLCASSIVEGGGYTFGSGTRLTVV.

This clone was seen more than once but under ten times. The V call is TRBV3-1 (or the pseudogene TRBV3-2), the J call TRBJ1-3; 7 positions match TRBD1. The CDR3 is 14 amino acids. J was trimmed by 2 bases and V by 3 bases; bases with no gene match: 1. CDR1 is LGHDT and CDR2 is YNNKEL in the germline V gene (reference sequence). The CDR3 protein is CASSHTGAGNTIYF. The CDR3 DNA reads as TGTGCCAGCAGCCATACAGGGGCTGGAAACACCATATATTTT.

Only a few counts were recorded for this clone. The DNA of the CDR3 is TGTGCCAGCAGCTCCTTACTAGCGGGCGCCTACGAGCAGTACTTC. Translating gives CASSSLLAGAYEQYF. This chain links TRBV11-2 with TRBJ2-7; the match to TRBD2 covers 9 bases. Per germline, CDR1 SGHAT and CDR2 FQNNGV. The V segment lost 4 bases and the J segment 2 bases; nucleotides outside the gene matches: 6. This CDR3 has 15 amino acids.

This sequence joins TRBV6-6 and TRBJ2-7, with TRBD1 as a possible D gene (5 bases). Germline CDR1 MNHNY, CDR2 SVGAGI (reference sequence). The germline V and J ends were trimmed by 2 bases and 1 base, with 12 bases remaining between them. The CDR3 has 15 amino acids. The CDR3 sequence is CASSYRRVGSYEQYF. The CDR3 DNA follows: TGTGCCAGCAGTTACCGCAGGGTAGGGTCCTACGAGCAGTACTTC.

The V gene is TRBV7-9, the J gene TRBJ1-6, with D maybe TRBD1 (5 bases). CDR3 length: 13 residues. Germline V gives CDR1 SEHNR, CDR2 FQNEAQ (reference sequence). Trimming stripped 6 bases from V and 7 bases from J, with 10 bases between. CDR3 sequence: CASSSQGNSPLHF. The CDR3 DNA sequence: TGTGCCAGCAGTTCGCAGGGCAATTCACCCCTCCACTTT.

The V gene is TRBV30, the J gene TRBJ2-6; a weak D match, TRBD1 (6 bases). The CDR3 contains 16 residues. Trimming pared 8 bases from V and 0 bases from J, leaving 17 bases between. Germline V gives CDR1 GTSNPN, CDR2 SVGIG (reference sequence). In nucleotides, the CDR3 is TGTGCCCGGACCCAGGGGTCGGGCTCTGGGGCCAACGTCCTGACTTTC. Protein sequence: CARTQGSGSGANVLTF.